Below are 11 T cell receptor beta chains sequenced from a single sample in a study of cytomegalovirus exposure and HLA in healthy donors. With 60 Vbeta and 13 Jbeta primers, the PCR was carried out. TCRdb's copy holds only in-frame clones and misses some; the assay was immunoSEQ multiplex PCR. The table shows 90,000 to 130,000 clones, with almost 70% occurring only once. Sequences were obtained from PBMCs. The receptors were sampled from a man under 40 in good health and CMV-seropositive.

This chain uses TRBV5-1 with TRBJ1-1; a possible D gene is TRBD1 (5 bases). The V and J ends lost 1 base and 7 bases respectively, with 11 bases between them. Germline values: CDR1 SGHRS, CDR2 YFSETQ. The CDR3 spans 13 residues. The CDR3 region has the DNA TGCGCCAGCAGCTTGAACAGGCCTAATGAAGCTTTCTTT. Translated, it gives CASSLNRPNEAFF.

DNA for the CDR3: TGTGCCAGCAGCTTAGGGGGAGGACAGGTTGAAAAACTGTTTTTT. Translating gives CASSLGGGQVEKLFF. The chain carries TRBV28 and TRBJ1-4; TRBD1 matches at 7 bases. This CDR3 region has 15 residues. V lost 6 bases, J lost 7 bases, and 11 bases stayed unmatched. Germline CDR1 reads MDHEN; CDR2 reads SYDVKM. Full variable domain (remainder filled in from reference TRBV28 and TRBJ1-4): DVKVTQSSRYLVKRTGEKVFLECVQDMDHENMFWYRQDPGLGLRLIYFSYDVKMKEKGDIPEGYSVSREKKERFSLILESASTNQTSMYLCASSLGGGQVEKLFFGSGTQLSVL.

V gene TRBV5-1 combines with J gene TRBJ1-2, with D hard to call. The CDR3 covers 14 residues. Germline V gives CDR1 SGHRS, CDR2 YFSETQ. V lost 2 bases, J lost 4 bases, and 12 bases lay in between. The CDR3 region is CASSLGQEVYGYTF. CDR3 DNA: TGCGCCAGCAGCTTAGGGCAGGAGGTCTATGGCTACACCTTC.

V gene TRBV30 combines with J gene TRBJ1-1; tentative D call: TRBD1 (6 bases). Per the germline V gene, CDR1 is GTSNPN and CDR2 is SVGIG (reference sequence). The ends were cut back, 2 bases at V and 6 bases at J, with 19 bases in the middle. This CDR3 spans 15 amino acids. This chain's CDR3 is CAWSHGDTRGPEAFF. DNA for the CDR3: TGTGCCTGGAGTCATGGGGATACCAGGGGACCTGAAGCTTTCTTT.

This chain connects TRBV7-9 to TRBJ2-1; TRBD1 matches 11 bases. Germline CDR1 and CDR2: SEHNR and FQNEAQ (reference sequence). This CDR3 is 15 amino acids long. The V segment lost 4 bases and the J segment 7 bases; nucleotides outside the gene matches: 6. The chain's CDR3 is CASSYLGQGANEQFF. The CDR3 DNA is TGTGCCAGCAGCTACCTAGGACAGGGGGCTAATGAGCAGTTCTTC.

This chain connects TRBV28 to TRBJ2-2; no definite D call. This CDR3 contains 13 residues. V dropped 7 bases and J dropped 7 bases, with 13 bases sitting between them. Germline lookup yields CDR1 MDHEN and CDR2 SYDVKM. This CDR3 is CASMVLSGGELFF. The CDR3, as DNA: TGTGCCAGCATGGTTTTATCGGGCGGGGAGCTGTTTTTT.

This clone appeared a few times. The chain joins TRBV27 to TRBJ1-1; D is possibly TRBD1 (5 bases). Between the trimmed V and J ends, which lost 1 base and 5 bases, there was a span of 17 bases. CDR3 length: 16 amino acids. CDR1 MNHEY and CDR2 SMNVEV come from the germline V gene (reference sequence). CDR3 in amino acids: CASSLYPGRVRTEAFF. Written as DNA, the CDR3 is TGTGCCAGCAGTTTATACCCCGGCAGGGTAAGGACTGAAGCTTTCTTT.

The table lists this clone with a count of one. The chain combines TRBV19 with TRBJ2-1, with TRBD1 matching 7 bases. The CDR3 has 14 residues. Germline V gene sequence: CDR1 LNHDA, CDR2 SQIVND (reference sequence). Trimming removed 6 bases from V and 7 bases from J; junction bases left unmatched: 9. The CDR3 DNA is TGTGCCAGTAGAAAAACAGGGGCCTCTAATGAGCAGTTCTTC. Residues: CASRKTGASNEQFF.

The chain's CDR3 is CASSPPASYEQYF. DNA for the CDR3: TGTGCCAGCTCACCACCGGCCTCCTACGAGCAGTACTTC. The chain links TRBV18 to TRBJ2-7; D not certain. Germline V gene lookup returns CDR1 KGHSH and CDR2 LQKENI. The CDR3 has 13 amino acids. V was trimmed by 0 bases and J by 0 bases, leaving 3 bases between them.

The V gene is TRBV6-5, the J gene TRBJ2-1, with 8 positions matching TRBD1. The germline V gene has CDR1 MNHEY and CDR2 SVGAGI. The CDR3 loop spans 14 amino acids. With 6 bases clipped from V and 10 bases from J, the junction kept 11 bases outside the gene matches. The CDR3 protein is CASSPRQGTIEQFF. The DNA of the CDR3 is TGTGCCAGCAGCCCTAGACAGGGGACGATAGAGCAGTTCTTC.

V gene TRBV5-4 combines with J gene TRBJ2-1, with a tentative D call TRBD2 (6 bases). This CDR3 region has 14 residues. Germline V gene data show CDR1 as SGHNT and CDR2 as YYREEE (reference sequence). The ends were cut back, 0 bases at V and 8 bases at J, with 12 bases in the middle. CDR3 coding DNA: TGTGCCAGCAGCTTGGGGGGTTGGGGGGATGAGCAGTTCTTC. Translating gives CASSLGGWGDEQFF. Full variable domain (outside the CDR3, taken from reference TRBV5-4 and TRBJ2-1): ETGVTQSPTHLIKTRGQQVTLRCSSQSGHNTVSWYQQALGQGPQFIFQYYREEENGRGNFPPRFSGLQFPNYSSELNVNALELDDSALYLCASSLGGWGDEQFFGPGTRLTVL.